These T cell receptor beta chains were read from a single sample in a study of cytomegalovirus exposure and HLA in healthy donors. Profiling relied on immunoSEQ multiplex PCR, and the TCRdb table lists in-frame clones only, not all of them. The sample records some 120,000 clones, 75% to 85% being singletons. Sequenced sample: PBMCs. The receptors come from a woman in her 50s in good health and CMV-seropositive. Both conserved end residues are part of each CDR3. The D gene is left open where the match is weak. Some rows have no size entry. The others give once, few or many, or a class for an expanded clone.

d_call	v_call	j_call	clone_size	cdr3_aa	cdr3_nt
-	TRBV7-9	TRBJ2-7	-	CASSRRRSLDEQYF	TGTGCCAGCAGCCGTAGAAGGAGCCTTGACGAGCAGTACTTC
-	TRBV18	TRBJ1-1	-	CASSPPSEGLTEAFF	TGTGCCAGCTCACCCCCCTCAGAGGGTTTGACTGAAGCTTTCTTT
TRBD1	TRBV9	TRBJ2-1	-	CASSVGTGTYNEQFF	TGTGCCAGCAGCGTAGGGACAGGGACCTACAATGAGCAGTTCTTC
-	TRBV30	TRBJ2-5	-	CAWSVLVQETQYF	TGTGCCTGGAGTGTACTAGTTCAAGAGACCCAGTACTTC
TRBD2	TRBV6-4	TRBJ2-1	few	CASSGGSYNEQFF	TGTGCCAGCTCCGGGGGGTCCTACAATGAGCAGTTCTTC
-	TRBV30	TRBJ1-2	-	CAWSVLPNYGYTF	TGTGCCTGGAGTGTACTACCCAACTATGGCTACACCTTC
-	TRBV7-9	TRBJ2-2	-	CASSPNTGELFF	TGTGCCAGCAGCCCAAACACCGGGGAGCTGTTTTTT
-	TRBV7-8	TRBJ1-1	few	CASSLGSRNRYTEAFF	TGTGCCAGCAGCTTAGGTTCGAGGAATCGATACACTGAAGCTTTCTTT
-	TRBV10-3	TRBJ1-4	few	CAISGGEEREKLFF	TGTGCCATCAGTGGAGGAGAAGAGCGAGAAAAACTGTTTTTT
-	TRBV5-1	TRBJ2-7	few	CASSSQGHEQYF	TGCGCCAGCAGCTCGCAGGGTCACGAGCAGTACTTC
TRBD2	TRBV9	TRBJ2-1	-	CASSVTSGTSNDEQFF	TGTGCCAGCAGCGTAACTTCCGGGACTAGCAACGATGAGCAGTTCTTC
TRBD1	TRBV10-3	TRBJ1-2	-	CAISELGQGAKGYTF	TGTGCCATCAGTGAGTTGGGACAGGGGGCTAAAGGCTACACCTTC
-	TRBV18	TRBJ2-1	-	CASSPPVMGGRNEQFF	TGTGCCAGCTCACCACCGGTCATGGGGGGGCGGAATGAGCAGTTCTTC
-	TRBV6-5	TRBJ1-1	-	CASSYGWGGNTEAFF	TGTGCCAGCAGTTACGGATGGGGGGGGAACACTGAAGCTTTCTTT
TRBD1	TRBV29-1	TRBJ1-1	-	CSVQGQGNTEAFF	TGCAGCGTACAAGGACAGGGGAATACTGAAGCTTTCTTT
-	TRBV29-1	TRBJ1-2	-	CSEVEGSTGYTF	TGCAGCGAAGTCGAGGGAAGCACTGGCTACACCTTC
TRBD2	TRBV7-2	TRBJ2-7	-	CASSGGGIAYEQYF	TGTGCCAGCAGCGGGGGGGGGATAGCCTACGAGCAGTACTTC
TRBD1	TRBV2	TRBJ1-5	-	CASSERTGANQPQHF	TGTGCCAGCAGTGAACGGACAGGAGCCAATCAGCCCCAGCATTTT
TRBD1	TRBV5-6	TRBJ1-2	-	CASSSRGQLVYGYTF	TGTGCCAGCAGTTCTAGGGGACAGCTCGTCTATGGCTACACCTTC
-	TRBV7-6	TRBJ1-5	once	CASSLGRGQPQHF	TGTGCCAGCAGCTTAGGGCGGGGCCAGCCCCAGCATTTT
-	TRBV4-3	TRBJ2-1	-	CASSYVRGSNEQFF	TGCGCCAGCAGCTACGTTAGGGGCAGCAATGAGCAGTTCTTC